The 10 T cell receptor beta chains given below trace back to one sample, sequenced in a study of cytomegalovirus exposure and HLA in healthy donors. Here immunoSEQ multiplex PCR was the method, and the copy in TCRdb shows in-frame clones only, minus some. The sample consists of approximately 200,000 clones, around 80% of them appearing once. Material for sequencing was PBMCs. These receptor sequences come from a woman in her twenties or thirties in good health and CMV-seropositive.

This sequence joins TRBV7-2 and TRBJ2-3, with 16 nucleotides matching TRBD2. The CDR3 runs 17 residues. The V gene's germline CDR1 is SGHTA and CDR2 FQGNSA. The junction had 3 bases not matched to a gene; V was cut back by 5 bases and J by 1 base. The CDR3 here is CASSRGTSGRGTDTQYF. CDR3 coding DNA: TGTGCCAGCAGCCGCGGGACTAGCGGGAGGGGCACAGATACGCAGTATTTT.

The CDR3 DNA is TGTGCCAGCAGCTTTGGTGGGAGAGGTGGGGATGAGCAGTTCTTC. Amino acid sequence: CASSFGGRGGDEQFF. The genes are TRBV13 and TRBJ2-1, with D maybe TRBD2 (5 bases). Germline CDR1 reads PRHDT; CDR2 reads FYEKMQ (reference sequence). Trimming removed 3 bases from V and 8 bases from J, with 17 bases in between. This CDR3 is built from 15 residues. The full variable domain, with the rest looked up from reference TRBV13 and TRBJ2-1, is AAGVIQSPRHLIKEKRETATLKCYPIPRHDTVYWYQQGPGQDPQFLISFYEKMQSDKGSIPDRFSAQQFSDYHSELNMSSLELGDSALYFCASSFGGRGGDEQFFGPGTRLTVL.

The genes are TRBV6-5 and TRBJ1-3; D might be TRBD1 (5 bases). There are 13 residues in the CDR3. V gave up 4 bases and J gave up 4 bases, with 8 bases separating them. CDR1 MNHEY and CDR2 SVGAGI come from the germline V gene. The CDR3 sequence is CASSSGGGNTIYF. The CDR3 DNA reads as TGTGCCAGCAGTTCGGGGGGGGGAAACACCATATATTTT.

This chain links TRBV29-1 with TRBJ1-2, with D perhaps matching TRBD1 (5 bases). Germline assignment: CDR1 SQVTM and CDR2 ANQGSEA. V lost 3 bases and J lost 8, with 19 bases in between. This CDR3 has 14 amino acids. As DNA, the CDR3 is TGCAGCGTTGATATCCCCTCCGACAGTGGCGGCTACACCTTC. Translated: CSVDIPSDSGGYTF.

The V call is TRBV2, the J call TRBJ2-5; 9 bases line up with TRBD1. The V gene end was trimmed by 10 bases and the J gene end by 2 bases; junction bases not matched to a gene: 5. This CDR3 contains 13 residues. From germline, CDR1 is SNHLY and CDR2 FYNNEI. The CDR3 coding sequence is TGTGCCACCACCGGGACAGGGCAAGAGACCCAGTACTTC. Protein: CATTGTGQETQYF.

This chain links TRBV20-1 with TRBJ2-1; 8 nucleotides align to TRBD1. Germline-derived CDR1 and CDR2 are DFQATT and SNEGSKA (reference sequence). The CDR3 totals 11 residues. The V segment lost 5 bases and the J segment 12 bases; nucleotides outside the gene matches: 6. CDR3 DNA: TGCAGTGCTGCAGGGGGCCAGGGGCAGTTCTTC. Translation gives CSAAGGQGQFF.

The CDR3 reads CASSVGASYEQYF. The CDR3 DNA is TGTGCCAGCAGCGTCGGTGCCTCCTACGAGCAGTACTTC. This chain joins TRBV9 and TRBJ2-7; unclear D gene. Germline V lookup: CDR1 SGDLS, CDR2 YYNGEE. With 2 bases removed from V and 0 bases from J, the gap between germline ends came to 6 bases. This CDR3 contains 13 residues.

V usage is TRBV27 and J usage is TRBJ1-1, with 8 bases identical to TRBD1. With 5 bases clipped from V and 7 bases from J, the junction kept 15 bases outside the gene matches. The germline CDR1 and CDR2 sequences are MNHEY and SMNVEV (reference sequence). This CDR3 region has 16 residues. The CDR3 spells CASSPPPGGSSLEAFF. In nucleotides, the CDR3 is TGTGCCAGCAGTCCCCCTCCAGGGGGCTCTAGCCTTGAAGCTTTCTTT.

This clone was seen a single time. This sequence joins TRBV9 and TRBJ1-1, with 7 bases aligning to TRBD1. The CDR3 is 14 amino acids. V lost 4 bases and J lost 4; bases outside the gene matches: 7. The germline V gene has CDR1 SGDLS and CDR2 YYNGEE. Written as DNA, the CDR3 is TGTGCCAGCAGCCCTACAGGGGCGGGCACTGAAGCTTTCTTT. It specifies CASSPTGAGTEAFF.

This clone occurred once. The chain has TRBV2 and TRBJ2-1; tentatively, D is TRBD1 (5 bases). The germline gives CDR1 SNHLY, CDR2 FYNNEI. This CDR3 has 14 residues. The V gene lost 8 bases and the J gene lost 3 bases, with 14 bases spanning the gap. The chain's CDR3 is CASLLGQHYNEQFF. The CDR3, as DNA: TGTGCCAGCTTATTGGGGCAGCACTACAATGAGCAGTTCTTC.